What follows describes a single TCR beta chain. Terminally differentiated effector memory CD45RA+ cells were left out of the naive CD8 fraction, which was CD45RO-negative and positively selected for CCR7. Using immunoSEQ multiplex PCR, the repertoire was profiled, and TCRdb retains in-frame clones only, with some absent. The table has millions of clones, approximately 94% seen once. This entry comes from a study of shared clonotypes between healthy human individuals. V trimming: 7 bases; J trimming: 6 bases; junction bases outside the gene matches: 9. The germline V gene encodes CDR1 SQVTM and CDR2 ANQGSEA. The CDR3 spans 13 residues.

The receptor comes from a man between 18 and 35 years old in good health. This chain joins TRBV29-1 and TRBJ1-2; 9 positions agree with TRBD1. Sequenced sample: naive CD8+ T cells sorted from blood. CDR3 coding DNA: TGCAGCGGCTCAGGGACAGGGCTAGATGGCTACACCTTC. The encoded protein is CSGSGTGLDGYTF.